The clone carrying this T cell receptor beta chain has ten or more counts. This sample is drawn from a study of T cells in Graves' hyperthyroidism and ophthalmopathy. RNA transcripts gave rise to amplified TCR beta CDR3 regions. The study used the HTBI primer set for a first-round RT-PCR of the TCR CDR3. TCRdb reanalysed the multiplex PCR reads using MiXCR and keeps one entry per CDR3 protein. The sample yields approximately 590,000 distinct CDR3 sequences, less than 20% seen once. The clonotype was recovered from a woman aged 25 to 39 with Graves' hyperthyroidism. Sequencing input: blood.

The CDR3 protein is CASSLASGSTYEQYF. The CDR3 DNA is TGTGCCAGCAGCTTAGCCAGCGGGAGTACCTACGAGCAGTACTTC. V usage is TRBV7-8 and J usage is TRBJ2-7; 8 bases map to TRBD2. Germline V gene lookup returns CDR1 SGHVS and CDR2 FQNEAQ. Trimming cost V 0 bases and J 2 bases; bases outside gene matches: 3. The CDR3 spans 15 residues.